These 10 T cell receptor beta chains came from one sample sequenced in a study of blood T cell repertoires in COVID-19. Here immunoSEQ multiplex PCR was the method, and the copy in TCRdb shows in-frame clones only, minus some. The sample lists 390,000 or so clones, around 89% occurring once. Material: PBMCs or T cells enriched from blood (not recorded which). Receptors originate from a man in his late teens or twenties who had recovered from COVID-19.

The chain uses TRBV13 and TRBJ1-1, with D uncertain. The CDR3 is made up of 13 amino acids. Per the germline V gene, CDR1 is PRHDT and CDR2 is FYEKMQ (reference sequence). V was shortened by 5 bases and J by 7 bases, with 14 bases between the two germline ends. Written as DNA, the CDR3 is TGTGCCAGCAGCCCCCACAGCCCAAATGAAGCTTTCTTT. Amino acid sequence: CASSPHSPNEAFF.

The V gene is TRBV6-2 or TRBV6-3, the J gene TRBJ1-3; 7 positions agree with TRBD1. Per the germline V gene, CDR1 is MNHEY and CDR2 is SVGEGT. Unmatched junction bases numbered 11, after V lost 6 bases and J lost 0 bases. There are 17 residues in the CDR3. CDR3 sequence (DNA): TGTGCCAGCAGCAAGGGGACAGTCCCTTTCTCTGGAAACACCATATATTTT. Protein: CASSKGTVPFSGNTIYF.

This clone was seen once. V usage is TRBV25-1 and J usage is TRBJ2-3; TRBD1 agrees at 9 bases. There are 16 residues in the CDR3. Germline CDR1 and CDR2: MGHDK and SYGVNS. Trimming cost V 5 bases and J 2 bases; bases outside gene matches: 8. CDR3 nucleotides: TGTGCCAGCAGTATGGTCGGACAGGGGATCACAGATACGCAGTATTTT. Protein product: CASSMVGQGITDTQYF.

This clone was found a few times. The chain combines TRBV19 with TRBJ1-2, with 9 nucleotides matching TRBD1. Germline CDR1 LNHDA, CDR2 SQIVND (reference sequence). The CDR3 runs to 15 residues. J gave up 4 bases and V 0 bases, and 3 bases lay outside the gene matches. The CDR3 here is CASSIEPDRGYGYTF. The CDR3 coding sequence is TGTGCCAGTAGTATAGAACCGGACAGGGGCTATGGCTACACCTTC.

The chain links TRBV19 to TRBJ1-1; D is unclear. The ends were cut back, 5 bases at V and 4 bases at J, with 8 bases in the middle. In germline, CDR1 is LNHDA, CDR2 SQIVND (reference sequence). The CDR3 contains 12 residues. CDR3 residues: CASSQIGTEAFF. The DNA of the CDR3 is TGTGCCAGTAGTCAAATCGGCACTGAAGCTTTCTTT.

This sequence joins TRBV30 and TRBJ2-1; TRBD2 agrees at 8 bases. This CDR3 comprises 15 residues. CDR1 and CDR2 (germline): GTSNPN, SVGIG (reference sequence). V dropped 5 bases and J dropped 1; count of bases not matched to a gene: 7. The CDR3, as DNA: TGTGCCTGGGACCCACTAGCGGCATCCTACAATGAGCAGTTCTTC. It codes for CAWDPLAASYNEQFF.

The J gene is TRBJ1-2, the V gene TRBV28; D might be TRBD1 (6 bases). CDR1 is MDHEN and CDR2 is SYDVKM in the germline V gene. This CDR3 contains 13 residues. Trimming stripped 5 bases from V and 9 bases from J, with 16 bases between. In nucleotides, the CDR3 is TGTGCCAGCAGTGTACAGGGAGAGTGGCGCTACACCTTC. As protein: CASSVQGEWRYTF.

This clone was counted once. Given the absence of the conserved phenylalanine or tryptophan at the CDR3 end, a read error is likely. Because the CDR3's place on the DNA is in doubt, the DNA is left out and the CDR3 is given as listed by TCRdb. The chain combines TRBV4-1 with TRBJ2-7; no check of the table's D call, TRBD1, against the DNA was made. Germline V lookup: CDR1 MGHRA, CDR2 YSYEKL. From its first to its last residue, the CDR3 has 13 amino acids. The CDR3 loop is CASSQVQGALVVL.

The chain carries TRBV6-5 and TRBJ2-7, with D perhaps TRBD2 (5 bases). Germline assignment: CDR1 MNHEY and CDR2 SVGAGI. Trimming stripped 6 bases from V and 3 bases from J, with 6 bases between. The CDR3 runs 11 residues. The CDR3 here is CASSDYYEQYF. In nucleotides, the CDR3 is TGTGCCAGCAGCGACTACTACGAGCAGTACTTC.

The chain employs TRBV28 and TRBJ2-6; TRBD1 agrees at 8 bases. CDR1 is MDHEN, CDR2 SYDVKM, per germline. The CDR3 is made up of 17 amino acids. Unmatched junction bases numbered 4, after V lost 3 bases and J lost 0 bases. The CDR3 sequence is CASSFGTGSSGANVLTF. The CDR3 bases are TGTGCCAGCAGTTTCGGGACAGGTAGCTCTGGGGCCAACGTCCTGACTTTC.